This entry is about one T cell receptor beta chain. As yet, its antigen is unknown. Sequenced by immunoSEQ multiplex PCR; TCRdb stores in-frame clones only, minus some. The data show around 160,000 clones, with around nine tenths seen just once and 5.2% held by the top ten. Trimming took 8 bases from V and 2 from J, leaving 12 bases between them. The CDR3 runs 14 residues. CDR1 is MNHEY, CDR2 SMNVEV, per germline (reference sequence). The data are from a study of T cell responses to AZD1222 COVID-19 vaccine. Study details: Pooling was applied to second doses at about 4 or about 12 weeks.

Study observations and caveats: An increase in Spike-specific TCR breadth and depth was observed after two AZD1222 doses. The study sampled repertoires only after the peak T cell response.

The sequencing here drew on peripheral blood, taken on day 0 of AZD1222 vaccination. The receptor was derived from an adult in good health. The chain is built from TRBV27 and TRBJ1-4; D is ambiguous. CDR3 sequence: CASADWMTNEKLFF. The CDR3 DNA reads as TGTGCCAGCGCTGACTGGATGACTAATGAAAAACTGTTTTTT.